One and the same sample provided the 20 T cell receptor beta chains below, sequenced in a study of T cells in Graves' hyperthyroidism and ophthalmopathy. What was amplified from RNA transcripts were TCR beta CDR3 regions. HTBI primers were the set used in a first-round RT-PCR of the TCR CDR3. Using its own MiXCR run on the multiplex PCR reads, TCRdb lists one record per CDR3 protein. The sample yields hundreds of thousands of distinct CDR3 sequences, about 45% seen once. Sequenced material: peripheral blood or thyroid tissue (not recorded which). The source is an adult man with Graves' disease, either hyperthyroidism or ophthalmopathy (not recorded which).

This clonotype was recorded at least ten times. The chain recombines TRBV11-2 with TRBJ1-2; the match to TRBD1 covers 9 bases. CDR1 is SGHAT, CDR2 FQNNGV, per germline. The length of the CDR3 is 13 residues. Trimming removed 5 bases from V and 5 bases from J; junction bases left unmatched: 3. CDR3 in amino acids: CASSPTGGYGYTF. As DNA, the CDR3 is TGTGCCAGCAGCCCGACAGGGGGTTATGGCTACACCTTC. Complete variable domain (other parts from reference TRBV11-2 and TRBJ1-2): EAGVAQSPRYKIIEKRQSVAFWCNPISGHATLYWYQQILGQGPKLLIQFQNNGVVDDSQLPKDRFSAERLKGVDSTLKIQPAKLEDSAVYLCASSPTGGYGYTFGSGTRLTVV.

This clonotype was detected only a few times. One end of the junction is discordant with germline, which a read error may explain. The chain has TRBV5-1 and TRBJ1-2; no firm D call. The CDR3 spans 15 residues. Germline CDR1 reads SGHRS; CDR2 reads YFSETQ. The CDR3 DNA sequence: TGTGCCAGCAGCTTATCCCTCGGGCCAGGTTCTGGCTACACCTTC. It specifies CASSLSLGPGSGYTF.

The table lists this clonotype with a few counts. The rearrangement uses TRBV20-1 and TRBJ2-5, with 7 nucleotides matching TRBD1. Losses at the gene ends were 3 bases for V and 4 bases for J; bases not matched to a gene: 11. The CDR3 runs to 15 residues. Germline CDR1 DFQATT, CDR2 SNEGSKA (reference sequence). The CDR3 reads CSARDRQGTTETQYF. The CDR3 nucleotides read TGCAGTGCTAGGGATCGACAGGGAACGACAGAGACCCAGTACTTC.

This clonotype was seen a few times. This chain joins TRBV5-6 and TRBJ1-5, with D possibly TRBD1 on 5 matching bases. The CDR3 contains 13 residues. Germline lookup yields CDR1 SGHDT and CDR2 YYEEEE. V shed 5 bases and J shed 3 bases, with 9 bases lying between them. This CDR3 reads CASSYGANQPQHF. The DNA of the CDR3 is TGTGCCAGCAGTTACGGGGCCAATCAGCCCCAGCATTTT.

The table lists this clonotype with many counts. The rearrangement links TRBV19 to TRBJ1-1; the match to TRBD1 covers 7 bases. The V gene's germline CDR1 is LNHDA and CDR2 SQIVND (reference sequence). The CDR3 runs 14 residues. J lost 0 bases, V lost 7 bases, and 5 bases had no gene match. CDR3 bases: TGTGCCAGTAAGAGACAGGGCCTGAACACTGAAGCTTTCTTT. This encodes CASKRQGLNTEAFF.

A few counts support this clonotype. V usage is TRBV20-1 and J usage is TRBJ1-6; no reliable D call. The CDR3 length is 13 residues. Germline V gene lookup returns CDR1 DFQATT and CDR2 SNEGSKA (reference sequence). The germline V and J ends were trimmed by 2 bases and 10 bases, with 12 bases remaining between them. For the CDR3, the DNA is TGCAGTGCTAGAAAGGACGGGTCCTCACCCCTCCACTTT. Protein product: CSARKDGSSPLHF.

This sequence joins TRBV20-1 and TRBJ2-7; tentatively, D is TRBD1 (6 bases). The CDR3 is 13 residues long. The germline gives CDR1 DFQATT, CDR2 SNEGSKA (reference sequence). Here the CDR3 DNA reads TGCAGCGCAGGCCGAACAGGGAGATTCGAGCAGTACTTC. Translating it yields CSAGRTGRFEQYF.

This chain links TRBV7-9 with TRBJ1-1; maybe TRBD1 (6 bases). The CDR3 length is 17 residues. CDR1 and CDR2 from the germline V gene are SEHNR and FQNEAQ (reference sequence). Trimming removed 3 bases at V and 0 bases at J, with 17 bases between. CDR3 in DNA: TGTGCCAGCAGCTTGGCGATCTTCGACAGGTTGAACACTGAAGCTTTCTTT. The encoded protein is CASSLAIFDRLNTEAFF.

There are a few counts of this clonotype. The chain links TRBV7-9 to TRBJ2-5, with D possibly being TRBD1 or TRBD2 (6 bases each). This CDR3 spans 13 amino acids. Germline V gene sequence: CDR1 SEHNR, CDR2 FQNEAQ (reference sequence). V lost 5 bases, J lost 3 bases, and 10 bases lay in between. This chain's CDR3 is CASSRGTKETQYF. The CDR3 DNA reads TGTGCCAGCAGCCGGGGGACAAAAGAGACCCAGTACTTC.

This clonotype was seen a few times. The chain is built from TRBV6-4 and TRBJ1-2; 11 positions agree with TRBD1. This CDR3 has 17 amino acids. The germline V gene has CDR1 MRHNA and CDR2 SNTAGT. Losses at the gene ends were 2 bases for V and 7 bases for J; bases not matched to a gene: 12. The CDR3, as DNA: TGTGCCAGCAGTGACCCCCGGACAGGGGGCGCATCCGTTGGCTACACCTTC. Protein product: CASSDPRTGGASVGYTF.

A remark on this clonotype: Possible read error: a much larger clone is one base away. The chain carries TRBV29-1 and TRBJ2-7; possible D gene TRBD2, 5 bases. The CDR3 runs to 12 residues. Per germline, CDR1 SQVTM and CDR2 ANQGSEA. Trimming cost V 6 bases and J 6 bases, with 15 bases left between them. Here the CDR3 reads CSVLLDLGEQYF. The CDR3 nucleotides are TGCAGCGTGCTACTAGATCTCGGCGAGCAGTACTTC.

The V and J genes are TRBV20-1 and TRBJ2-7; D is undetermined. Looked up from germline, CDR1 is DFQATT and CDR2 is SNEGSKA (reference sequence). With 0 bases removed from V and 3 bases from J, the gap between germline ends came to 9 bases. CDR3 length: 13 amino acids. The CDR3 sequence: CSARDRALYEQYF. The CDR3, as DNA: TGCAGTGCTAGAGACAGAGCCCTCTACGAGCAGTACTTC.

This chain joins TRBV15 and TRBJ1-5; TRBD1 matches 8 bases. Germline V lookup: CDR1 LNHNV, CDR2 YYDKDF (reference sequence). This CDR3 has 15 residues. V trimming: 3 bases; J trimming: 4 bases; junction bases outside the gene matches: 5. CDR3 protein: CATSRRTGKNQPQHF. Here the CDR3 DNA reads TGTGCCACCAGCAGGAGGACAGGGAAAAATCAGCCCCAGCATTTT. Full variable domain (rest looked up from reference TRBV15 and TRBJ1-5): DAMVIQNPRYQVTQFGKPVTLSCSQTLNHNVMYWYQQKSSQAPKLLFHYYDKDFNNEADTPDNFQSRRPNTSFCFLDIRSPGLGDTAMYLCATSRRTGKNQPQHFGDGTRLSIL.

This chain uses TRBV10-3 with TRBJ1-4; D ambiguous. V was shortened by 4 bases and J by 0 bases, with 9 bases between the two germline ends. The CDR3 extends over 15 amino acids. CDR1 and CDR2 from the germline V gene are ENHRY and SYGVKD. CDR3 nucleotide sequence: TGTGCCATCAGTGCGGACCCTGCAACTAATGAAAAACTGTTTTTT. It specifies CAISADPATNEKLFF.

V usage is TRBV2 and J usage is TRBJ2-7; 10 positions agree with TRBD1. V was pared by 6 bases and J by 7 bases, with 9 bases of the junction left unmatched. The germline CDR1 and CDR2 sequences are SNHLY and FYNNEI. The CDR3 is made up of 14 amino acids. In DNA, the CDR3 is TGTGCCAGCAGGGCCGGGACAGGGGATGAGGAGCAGTACTTC. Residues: CASRAGTGDEEQYF.

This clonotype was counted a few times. CDR3 protein: CASSGYRGDTEAFF. DNA of the CDR3: TGTGCCAGCAGTGGCTACAGGGGCGACACTGAAGCTTTCTTT. The chain has TRBV6-1 and TRBJ1-1; 7 bases align to TRBD1. J gave up 3 bases and V 4 bases, and 5 bases lay outside the gene matches. The CDR3 runs to 14 residues. CDR1 MNHNS and CDR2 SASEGT come from the germline V gene.

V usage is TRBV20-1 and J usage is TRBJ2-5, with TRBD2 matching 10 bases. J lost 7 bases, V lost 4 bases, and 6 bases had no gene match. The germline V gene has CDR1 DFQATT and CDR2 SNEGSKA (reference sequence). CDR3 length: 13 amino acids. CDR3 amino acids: CSAIPLAGVTQYF. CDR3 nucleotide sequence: TGCAGTGCTATCCCTCTAGCGGGGGTGACCCAGTACTTC.

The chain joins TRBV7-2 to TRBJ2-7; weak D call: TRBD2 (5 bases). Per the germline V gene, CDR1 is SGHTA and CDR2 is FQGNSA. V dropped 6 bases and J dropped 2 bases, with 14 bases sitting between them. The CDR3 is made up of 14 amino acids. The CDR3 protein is CASRKTGIPYEQYF. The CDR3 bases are TGTGCCAGCAGAAAAACCGGGATCCCCTACGAGCAGTACTTC.

CDR3 bases: TGTGCCAGCAGCTTGGGGACAGGGAGGATATATGGCTACACCTTC. It encodes CASSLGTGRIYGYTF. V usage is TRBV6-5 and J usage is TRBJ1-2, with 9 bases lining up with TRBD1. Germline CDR1 reads MNHEY; CDR2 reads SVGAGI. The CDR3 has 15 residues. V shed 6 bases and J 5 bases; nucleotides not matched to a gene: 10.

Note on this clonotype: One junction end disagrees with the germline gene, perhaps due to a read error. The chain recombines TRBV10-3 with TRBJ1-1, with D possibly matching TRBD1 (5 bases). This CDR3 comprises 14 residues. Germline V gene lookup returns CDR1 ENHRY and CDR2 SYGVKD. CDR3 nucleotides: TGTGCCACCAGTGATTTCACAGGAAACACTGAAGCTTTCTTT. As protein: CATSDFTGNTEAFF.